This TCR beta chain originates from a study of T cells after yellow fever vaccination (dated by TCRdb to between 2018 and 2020). Study-level background: Libraries from fractions with low cell numbers were prepared with the SMART-Seq v4 Ultra Low Input RNA kit. To follow T-cell clones before and after both primary and booster YFV17D yellow fever vaccination, bulk TCR alpha and beta repertoires underwent longitudinal sequencing. Two healthy male donors, one aged 18 to 30 and one aged 30 to 40 years, made up the cohort. Blood samples were taken at several timepoints before and after primary and secondary immunization, and bulk PBMC replicates and cell subsets were isolated.

Study-level results and caveats: Most clones expanded after primary vaccination were re-detected after the booster (around 96% of CD4 and approximately 85% of CD8), suggesting broad memory maintenance. FACS-sorted repertoires could contain abundant contaminating clonotypes from the bulk population, so computational filtering was required. Compared with the primary T-cell response, the secondary T-cell response was weaker but faster, peaking on day 5 rather than day 15. A small share of clonotypes occurred in both CD4 and CD8 compartments, likely arising from convergent recombination. Because only two donors were included in the study, the extent to which the findings can be generalized is limited.

The label giving this sample's treatment or condition can be read as: live attenuated yellow fever vaccine strain. A standard Ficoll-Paque protocol was used to isolate PBMCs from peripheral blood. Dynabeads CD4 and CD8 positive selection kits were used to isolate CD4 and CD8 T-cell fractions. TriZol was used to extract RNA from bulk PBMCs, from CD4 and CD8 fractions, and from dextramer-positive and dextramer-negative fractions. The V and J ends are trimmed by 7 bases and 5 bases, leaving 11 bases between them. The CDR3 covers 13 residues, taking in both the cysteine and the phenylalanine. The kept DNA is CDR3 alone, 39 bases in frame from the first base. According to the germline V gene, CDR1 reads MGHDK and CDR2 reads SYGVNS. TCR cDNA was made using 5'RACE template switching, a step that added a universal primer site and unique molecular identifiers. cDNA synthesis was primed from both the TCR alpha and TCR beta constant segments. Library amplification used two PCR steps, and the second PCR step added sample barcodes and sequencing adapters. Sequencing of libraries was done on Illumina HiSeq 2500 (2x100 bp) or NovaSeq (2x150 bp). The paper's data handling went like this. MIGEC was used to demultiplex reads and collapse the reads into UMI consensus sequences, and MiXCR was used for V(D)J alignment. Vaccine-responding clonotypes were defined with edgeR using replicate PBMC samples, requiring FDR below 0.01 and a log2 fold change above 5 up to day 15. CD4 or CD8 identity was assigned to each bulk clonotype according to whether the clonotype was present at higher abundance in the sequenced CD4 repertoire or the sequenced CD8 repertoire. The public reads were reanalyzed by TCRdb: fastp trimming at Q25, MiXCR alignment, in-frame beta chains only. Records with the same CDR3 protein are collapsed into one entry carrying the most frequent genes and DNA. The V and J calls follow TCRdb's processing rather than the paper's. In this sample the table shows 200,000 to 300,000 distinct CDR3 sequences, roughly 6.8% of which occur a single time. The ten largest clones represent more than 1% of the sample.

This clonotype was counted ten times or more. The clone's antigen remains unknown. Per-base quality was not reported, and no clone a single base away is much larger than it. This clonotype was sampled from a man aged 25 to 40 who received the YFV17D yellow fever vaccine. The rearranged segments are TRBV25-1 and TRBJ2-2; there is no confident call for the D gene. This specimen consisted of CD4+ T cells sorted from PBMCs, obtained on the day of the yellow fever booster vaccination. In nucleotides, the sequence is TGTGCCAGCACCTCCTTGGGAACCGGGGAGCTGTTTTTT. Translated, this gives CASTSLGTGELFF.